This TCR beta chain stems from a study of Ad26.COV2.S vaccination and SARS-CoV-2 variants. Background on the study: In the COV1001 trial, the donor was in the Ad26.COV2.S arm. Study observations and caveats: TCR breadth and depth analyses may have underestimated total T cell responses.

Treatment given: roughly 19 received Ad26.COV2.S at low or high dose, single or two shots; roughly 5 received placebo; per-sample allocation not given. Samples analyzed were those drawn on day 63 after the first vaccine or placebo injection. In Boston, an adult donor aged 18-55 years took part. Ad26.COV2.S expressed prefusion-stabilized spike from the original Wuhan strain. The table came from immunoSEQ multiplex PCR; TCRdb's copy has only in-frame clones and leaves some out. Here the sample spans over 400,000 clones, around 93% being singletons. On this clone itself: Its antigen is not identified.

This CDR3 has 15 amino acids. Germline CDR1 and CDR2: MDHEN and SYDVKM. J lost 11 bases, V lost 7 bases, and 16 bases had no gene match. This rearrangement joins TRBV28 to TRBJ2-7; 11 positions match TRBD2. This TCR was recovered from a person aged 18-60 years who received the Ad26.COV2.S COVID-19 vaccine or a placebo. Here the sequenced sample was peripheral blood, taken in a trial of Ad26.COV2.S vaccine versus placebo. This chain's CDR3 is CASTASGGPVGREYF. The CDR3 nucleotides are TGTGCCAGCACGGCTAGCGGGGGGCCGGTCGGTAGGGAGTACTTC.